Given below is one T cell receptor beta chain in context. This sample is drawn from a study of cytomegalovirus exposure and HLA in healthy donors. Germline V gives CDR1 PRHDT, CDR2 FYEKMQ (reference sequence). V lost 4 bases and J lost 5; bases outside the gene matches: 4. CDR3 length: 14 residues. The PCR used 60 Vbeta and 13 Jbeta primers. Libraries were prepared by immunoSEQ multiplex PCR; TCRdb keeps only in-frame clonotypes and omits some of them. Of about 160,000 clones listed, 80% to 85% were seen once; the top ten hold 1.5% to 2%. J is TRBJ1-5 and V is TRBV13, with 8 nucleotides matching TRBD1. The sequenced sample consisted of PBMCs. This sequence was found in a man aged 18 to 30 in good health and CMV-seronegative. The CDR3 sequence is CASSSGQGHQPQHF. The DNA of the CDR3 is TGTGCCAGCAGCTCAGGACAGGGACATCAGCCCCAGCATTTT.